The entry that follows covers one T cell receptor (beta chain) sequence. Relative to the germline gene, one junction end is altered; a read error may explain this. The source of the sample is a study of blood T cell repertoires in COVID-19. Study overall: Sources were T cells, B-cell-depleted T cells, or PBMCs; the material itself was cDNA or gDNA.

Recruited during active infection, patients (from Seattle) were subsequently followed longitudinally. Germline CDR1 and CDR2: SNHLY and FYNNEI. The CDR3 is 11 amino acids. Only in-frame clones appear in the TCRdb table, and some are missing; sequencing was by immunoSEQ multiplex PCR. The repertoire holds over 150,000 clones, with around 86% as singletons. This TCR was recovered from a man aged 60 to 69 with COVID-19, enrolled during active disease. Material: peripheral blood. The rearrangement links TRBV2 to TRBJ2-5; no firm D call. Written as DNA, the CDR3 is TGTGCCAGCAGTGTGGCGGAGACCCGGTACTTC. The encoded protein is CASSVAETRYF. Drawing the rest from reference TRBV2 and TRBJ2-5, the complete variable domain is EPEVTQTPSHQVTQMGQEVILRCVPISNHLYFYWYRQILGQKVEFLVSFYNNEISEKSEIFDDQFSVERPDGSNFTLKIRSTKLEDSAMYFCASSVAETRYFGPGTRLLVL.